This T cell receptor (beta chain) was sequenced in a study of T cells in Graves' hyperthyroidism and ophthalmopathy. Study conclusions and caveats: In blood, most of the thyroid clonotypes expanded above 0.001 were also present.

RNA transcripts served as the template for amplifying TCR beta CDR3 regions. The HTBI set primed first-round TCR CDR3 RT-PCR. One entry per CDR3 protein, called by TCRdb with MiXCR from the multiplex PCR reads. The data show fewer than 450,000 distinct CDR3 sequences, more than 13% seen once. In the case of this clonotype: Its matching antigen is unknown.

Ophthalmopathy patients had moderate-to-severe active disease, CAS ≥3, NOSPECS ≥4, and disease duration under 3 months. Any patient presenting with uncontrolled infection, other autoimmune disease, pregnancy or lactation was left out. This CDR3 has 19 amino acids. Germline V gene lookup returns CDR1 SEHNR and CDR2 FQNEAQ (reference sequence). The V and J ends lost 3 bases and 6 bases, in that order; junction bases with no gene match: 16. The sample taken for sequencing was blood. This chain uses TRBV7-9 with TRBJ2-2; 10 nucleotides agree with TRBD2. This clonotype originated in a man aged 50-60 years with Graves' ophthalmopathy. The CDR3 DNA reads TGTGCCAGCAGCTTGAGTGTTATGCTAGCGGGAGAGTTGGCCGGGGAGCTGTTTTTT. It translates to CASSLSVMLAGELAGELFF.